The sequence of this TCR beta chain was determined in a study of CD8 T cells in Susac syndrome. Study context: When blood was collected, patients with Susac syndrome were therapy-naive, were taking corticosteroids, or were receiving intravenous immunoglobulin alone.

Sequencing of TCR beta was carried out in blood CD8+ and CD4+ T cells. The CD8+ and CD4+ T cells were isolated magnetically using a negative isolation approach, whereas the TEMRA cells were enriched by FACS. A quantity of 0.5 to 1 ug RNA underwent reverse transcription using random hexamers. The method of amplification for TCR beta CDR3 was immunoSEQ multiplex PCR, covering 54 Vbeta and 13 Jbeta. A single record per CDR3 protein comes from TCRdb applying MiXCR to the immunoSEQ multiplex PCR reads. In the table there are some 96,000 distinct CDR3 sequences, roughly 94% of which are singletons. This receptor was taken from a human donor with Susac syndrome. Source material: CD4+ T cells from PBMCs.

CDR3 protein: CASSVQISAAGVTGELFF. The CDR3 region has the DNA TGTGCCAGCAGCGTCCAGATCTCGGCCGCGGGTGTTACCGGGGAGCTGTTTTTT. This chain connects TRBV7-6 to TRBJ2-2; D is perhaps TRBD2 (5 bases). V was clipped by 5 bases and J by 5 bases, with 24 bases between them. Germline CDR1 reads SGHVS; CDR2 reads FNYEAQ. The CDR3 has 18 residues.